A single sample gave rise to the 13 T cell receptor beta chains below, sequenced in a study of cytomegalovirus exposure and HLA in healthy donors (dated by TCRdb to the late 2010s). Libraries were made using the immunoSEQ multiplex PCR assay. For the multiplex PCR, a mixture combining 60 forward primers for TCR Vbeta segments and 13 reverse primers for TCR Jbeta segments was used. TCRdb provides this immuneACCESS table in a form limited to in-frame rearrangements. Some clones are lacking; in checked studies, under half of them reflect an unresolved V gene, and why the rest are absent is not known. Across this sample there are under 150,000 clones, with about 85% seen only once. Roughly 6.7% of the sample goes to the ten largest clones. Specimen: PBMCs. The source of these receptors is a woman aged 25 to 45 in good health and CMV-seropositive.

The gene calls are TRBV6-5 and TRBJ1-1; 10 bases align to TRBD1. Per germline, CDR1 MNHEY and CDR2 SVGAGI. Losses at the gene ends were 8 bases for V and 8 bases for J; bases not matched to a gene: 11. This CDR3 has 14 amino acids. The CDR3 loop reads CASHTPSDRGEAFF. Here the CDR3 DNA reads TGTGCCAGCCATACTCCCTCGGACAGGGGGGAAGCTTTCTTT.

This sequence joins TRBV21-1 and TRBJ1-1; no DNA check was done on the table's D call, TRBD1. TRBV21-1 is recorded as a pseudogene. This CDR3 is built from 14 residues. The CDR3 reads CASSEGQGNPEAFF. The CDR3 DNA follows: TGTGCCAGCAGCGAGGGACAGGGGAACCCTGAAGCTTTCTTT.

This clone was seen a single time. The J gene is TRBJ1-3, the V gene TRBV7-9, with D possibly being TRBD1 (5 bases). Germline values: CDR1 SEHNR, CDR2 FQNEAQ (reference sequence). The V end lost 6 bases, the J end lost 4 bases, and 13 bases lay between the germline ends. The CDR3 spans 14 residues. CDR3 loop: CASRLGTAGNTIYF. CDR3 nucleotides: TGTGCCAGCAGACTTGGGACTGCAGGAAACACCATATATTTT. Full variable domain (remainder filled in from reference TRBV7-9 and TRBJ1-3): DTGVSQNPRHKITKRGQNVTFRCDPISEHNRLYWYRQTLGQGPEFLTYFQNEAQLEKSRLLSDRFSAERPKGSFSTLEIQRTEQGDSAMYLCASRLGTAGNTIYFGEGSWLTVV.

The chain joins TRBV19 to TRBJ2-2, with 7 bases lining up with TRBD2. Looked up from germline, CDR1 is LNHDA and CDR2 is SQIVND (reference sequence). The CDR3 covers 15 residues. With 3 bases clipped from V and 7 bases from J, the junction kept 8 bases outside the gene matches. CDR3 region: CASSIAGRGVGELFF. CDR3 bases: TGTGCCAGTAGTATTGCAGGTCGGGGGGTCGGGGAGCTGTTTTTT.

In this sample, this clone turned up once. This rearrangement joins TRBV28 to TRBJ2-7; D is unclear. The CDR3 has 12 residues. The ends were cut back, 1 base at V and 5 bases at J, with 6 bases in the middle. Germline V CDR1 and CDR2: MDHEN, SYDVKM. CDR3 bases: TGTGCCAGCAGTTTATCCCTTGACGAGCAGTACTTC. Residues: CASSLSLDEQYF.

The CDR3 reads CASSLVSSGNTEAFF. In DNA form, the CDR3 reads TGTGCCAGCAGCTTAGTATCGTCGGGGAACACTGAAGCTTTCTTT. The V gene is TRBV7-2, the J gene TRBJ1-1; no definite D call. Germline V gives CDR1 SGHTA, CDR2 FQGNSA. This CDR3 comprises 15 residues. Trimming cost V 1 base and J 1 base, with 10 bases left between them.

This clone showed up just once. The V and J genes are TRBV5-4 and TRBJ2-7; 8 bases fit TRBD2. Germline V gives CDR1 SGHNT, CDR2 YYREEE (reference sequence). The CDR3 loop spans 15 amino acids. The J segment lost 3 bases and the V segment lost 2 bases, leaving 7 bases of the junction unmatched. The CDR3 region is CASSFGGAPDYEQYF. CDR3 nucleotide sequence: TGTGCCAGCAGCTTCGGGGGGGCCCCCGACTACGAGCAGTACTTC.

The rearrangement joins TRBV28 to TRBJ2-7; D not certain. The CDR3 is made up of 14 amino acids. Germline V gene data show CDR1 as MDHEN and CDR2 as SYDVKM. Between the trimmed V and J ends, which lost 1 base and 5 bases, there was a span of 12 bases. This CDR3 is CASSLYQRLDEQYF. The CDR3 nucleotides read TGTGCCAGCAGTTTATATCAGCGCCTCGACGAGCAGTACTTC.

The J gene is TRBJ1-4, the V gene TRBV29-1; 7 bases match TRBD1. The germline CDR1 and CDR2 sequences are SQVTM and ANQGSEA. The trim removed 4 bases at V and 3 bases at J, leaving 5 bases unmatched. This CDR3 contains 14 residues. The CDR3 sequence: CSVGQGSANEKLFF. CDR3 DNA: TGCAGCGTTGGACAGGGATCGGCTAATGAAAAACTGTTTTTT.

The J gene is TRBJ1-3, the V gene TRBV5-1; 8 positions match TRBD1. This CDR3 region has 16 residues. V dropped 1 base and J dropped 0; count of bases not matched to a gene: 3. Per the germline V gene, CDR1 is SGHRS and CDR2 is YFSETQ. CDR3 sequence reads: CASSLKQGVSGNTIYF. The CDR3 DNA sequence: TGCGCCAGCAGCTTGAAACAGGGGGTCTCTGGAAACACCATATATTTT.

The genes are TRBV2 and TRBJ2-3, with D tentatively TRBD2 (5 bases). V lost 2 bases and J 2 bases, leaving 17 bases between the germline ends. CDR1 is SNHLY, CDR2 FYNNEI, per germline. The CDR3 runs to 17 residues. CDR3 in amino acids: CASSERETGRPTDTQYF. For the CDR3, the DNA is TGTGCCAGCAGTGAAAGGGAGACGGGGAGACCCACAGATACGCAGTATTTT.

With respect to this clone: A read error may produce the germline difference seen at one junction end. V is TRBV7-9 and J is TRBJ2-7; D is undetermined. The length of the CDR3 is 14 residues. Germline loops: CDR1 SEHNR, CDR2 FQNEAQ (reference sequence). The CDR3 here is CSSSQHDLPYEQYF. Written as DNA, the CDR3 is TGTTCCAGCAGCCAACACGACTTACCCTACGAGCAGTACTTC.

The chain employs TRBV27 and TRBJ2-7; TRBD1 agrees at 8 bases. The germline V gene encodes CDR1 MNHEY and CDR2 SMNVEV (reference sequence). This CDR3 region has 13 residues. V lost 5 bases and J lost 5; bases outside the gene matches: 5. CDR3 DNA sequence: TGTGCCAGCAGTCAGGACAGGGTTAACGAGCAGTACTTC. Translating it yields CASSQDRVNEQYF.